Reported below is one T cell receptor beta chain. CDR1 DFQATT and CDR2 SNEGSKA come from the germline V gene (reference sequence). The CDR3 consists of 13 residues. V lost 0 bases and J 11 bases, leaving 16 bases between the germline ends. Random hexamers were used to reverse transcribe roughly 0.45 to 1 ug of RNA. Amplification of TCR beta CDR3 across 54 Vbeta and 13 Jbeta was performed with immunoSEQ multiplex PCR. TCRdb itself ran the immunoSEQ multiplex PCR reads through MiXCR, one entry per CDR3 protein. The table lists about 160,000 distinct CDR3 sequences, 94% of them singletons. The entry originates in a study of CD8 T cells in Susac syndrome. The patients serving as multiple sclerosis controls were treatment-naive. They had stable or active relapsing-remitting disease and fulfilled revised McDonald criteria. In contrast to the negatively isolated CD8+ and CD4+ T cells, TEMRA cells were FACS-enriched.

The receptor comes from a human donor with multiple sclerosis. Sequenced material: CD4+ T cells from PBMCs. V gene TRBV20-1 combines with J gene TRBJ1-1, with D maybe TRBD1 (6 bases). This CDR3 is CSAREVPGALAFF. In DNA form, the CDR3 reads TGCAGTGCTAGAGAAGTTCCGGGGGCGCTCGCTTTCTTT.